The 7 T cell receptor beta chains below all came from one sample that was sequenced in a study of OX40 agonist ivuxolimab in advanced cancers. Profiling relied on immunoSEQ multiplex PCR, and the TCRdb table lists in-frame clones only, not all of them. The repertoire has nearly 25,000 clones, approximately 91% of them found once; the top ten carry about 47%. The sample was CD4+ or CD8+ T cells sorted from blood, taken in a trial of the OX40 agonist ivuxolimab. These receptors were collected from an adult with an advanced solid tumor such as melanoma, head and neck, liver or kidney cancer.

The chain couples TRBV7-2 to TRBJ1-1; TRBD1 is a possible D gene (5 bases). CDR3 size: 16 residues. V lost 6 bases and J 4 bases, leaving 21 bases between the germline ends. Germline V lookup: CDR1 SGHTA, CDR2 FQGNSA. The CDR3 DNA reads as TGTGCCAGCAGGGAGGGGTTGGGCATAGAAGGCACTGAAGCTTTCTTT. Protein product: CASREGLGIEGTEAFF.

DNA of the CDR3: TGTGCCATCAGTGCTGGGGAGGGGGACACTGAAGCTTTCTTT. This translates into CAISAGEGDTEAFF. The chain links TRBV10-3 to TRBJ1-1; a possible D gene is TRBD1 (6 bases). V was cut by 4 bases and J by 3 bases, with 12 bases left in between. Germline CDR1 is ENHRY and CDR2 is SYGVKD. The CDR3 runs to 14 residues.

The rearrangement links TRBV5-4 to TRBJ1-2; no firm D call. The CDR3 runs to 13 residues. The V end lost 3 bases, the J end lost 7 bases, and 13 bases lay between the germline ends. Germline CDR1 is SGHNT and CDR2 is YYREEE (reference sequence). CDR3 nucleotides: TGTGCCAGCAGCTATATGAGGGATTTTGGCTACACCTTC. As protein: CASSYMRDFGYTF.

The chain employs TRBV28 and TRBJ2-7; TRBD1 agrees at 9 bases. V trimming: 5 bases; J trimming: 1 base; junction bases outside the gene matches: 15. This CDR3 contains 18 residues. Germline V gene sequence: CDR1 MDHEN, CDR2 SYDVKM. The CDR3 is CASSTLWTGDKASYEQYF. CDR3 sequence (DNA): TGTGCCAGCAGTACACTCTGGACAGGGGACAAAGCGTCCTACGAGCAGTACTTC.

The chain is built from TRBV4-2 and TRBJ2-2; possible D gene TRBD2, 6 bases. In germline, CDR1 is LGHNA, CDR2 YNFKEQ. V shed 1 base and J shed 6 bases, with 12 bases lying between them. This CDR3 is 15 amino acids long. CDR3 nucleotide sequence: TGTGCCAGCAGCCAAGCGGAGGGAGCAGCCGGGGAGCTGTTTTTT. Encoded protein: CASSQAEGAAGELFF.

This chain joins TRBV15 and TRBJ2-7; the match to TRBD2 covers 10 bases. This CDR3 region has 14 residues. The V gene's germline CDR1 is LNHNV and CDR2 YYDKDF (reference sequence). J lost 6 bases, V lost 4 bases, and 6 bases had no gene match. CDR3 sequence: CATSTSGGGSEQYF. For the CDR3, the DNA is TGTGCCACCAGCACTAGCGGGGGTGGCTCCGAGCAGTACTTC.

The V call is TRBV9, the J call TRBJ1-2; D gene uncertain. This CDR3 contains 14 residues. Trimming left V 0 bases short and J 6 bases short, with 12 bases between. Germline V gene data show CDR1 as SGDLS and CDR2 as YYNGEE. The CDR3 DNA sequence: TGTGCCAGCAGCGTAGATAGGGCCTCGGATGGCTACACCTTC. As protein: CASSVDRASDGYTF. Together with reference TRBV9 and TRBJ1-2, the CDR3 gives the full variable domain: DSGVTQTPKHLITATGQRVTLRCSPRSGDLSVYWYQQSLDQGLQFLIQYYNGEERAKGNILERFSAQQFPDLHSELNLSSLELGDSALYFCASSVDRASDGYTFGSGTRLTVV.